The clone carrying this TCR beta chain has only a few counts. These data are taken from a study of blood T cell repertoires in COVID-19. About the research overall: From the United States, Italy and Spain came samples of acute and convalescent COVID-19. Nucleic acid was either cDNA or gDNA, and it came from T cells, B-cell-depleted T cells, or PBMCs.

CDR1 and CDR2 from the germline V gene are SGHRS and YFSETQ. J was trimmed by 0 bases and V by 3 bases; bases with no gene match: 9. There are 16 residues in the CDR3. In the original workflow: Counts of nucleated cells, estimated from reference gene primer amplification, were obtained. Libraries were prepared by immunoSEQ multiplex PCR; TCRdb keeps only in-frame clonotypes and omits some of them. That table gives V, J and clone size, and the DNA gave D and trimming. The sample lists some 97,000 clones, around nine tenths occurring once. The receptor was derived from a man in his sixties or seventies with acute or convalescent COVID-19. Input material: peripheral blood. The rearrangement joins TRBV5-1 to TRBJ2-7, with 7 bases that match TRBD1. This chain's CDR3 is CASSSQQGSGSYEQYF. In DNA form, the CDR3 reads TGCGCCAGCAGCTCTCAACAGGGGTCGGGCTCCTACGAGCAGTACTTC.